This T cell receptor (beta chain) originates from a study of cytomegalovirus exposure and HLA in healthy donors. Study-level information: The approximately 600 first-cohort repertoires shared a platform with the 110 or so validation repertoires, as reported in a later analysis. Study-level results: In vitro, a few CMV-associated chains proved specific for CMV antigens. Across donors, most TCRs were seen rarely, yet some public ones were widespread.

The CDR3 spans 13 residues. V lost 6 bases and J lost 4; bases outside the gene matches: 6. The germline gives CDR1 MNHEY, CDR2 SMNVEV (reference sequence). Profiling relied on immunoSEQ multiplex PCR, and the TCRdb table lists in-frame clones only, not all of them. The data show some 260,000 clones, with 90% seen just once and approximately 3.1% held by the top ten. With respect to this clone: What it binds is not known.

This chain connects TRBV27 to TRBJ2-7; 7 nucleotides agree with TRBD1. Sequencing was carried out using PBMCs. The source of this sequence is a woman aged 25 to 39 in good health and CMV-seronegative. CDR3 nucleotide sequence: TGTGCCAGCAGATCACAGGGGAGATACGAGCAGTACTTC. Protein: CASRSQGRYEQYF.